This is a list of T cell receptor beta chains from one sample in a study of T-cell reconstitution after alpha-beta-depleted transplantation in children. TCRdb passed the PCR reads through MiXCR, listing each CDR3 protein once. The table shows a few hundred thousand distinct CDR3 sequences, with about a tenth occurring only once. Sequenced here: PBMCs from the stem cell graft donor, sampled from the stem cell graft. The receptors were gathered from a human donor who donated a stem cell graft to a child with acute lymphoblastic leukemia. CDR3s include the opening cysteine and the closing phenylalanine or tryptophan. A D gene is named only where the DNA matches it firmly. Some rows mark clone size as missing; the rest say once, few, many or name a class of expanded clone.

D	size	V	J	DNA	CDR3
TRBD2	.	TRBV27	TRBJ2-1	TGTGCCAGCAGTTTTACCGGGACTAGCGGGAAATATGAGCAGTTCTTC	CASSFTGTSGKYEQFF
TRBD1	many	TRBV10-3	TRBJ2-3	TGTGCCATCAGTGAGGTGGCAGGGGGCCCCGCAGATACGCAGTATTTT	CAISEVAGGPADTQYF
.	once	TRBV23-1	TRBJ2-5	TGCGCCAGCAGTCAACAGTCCCTCTCACAGGGTGGTGGGCAAGAGACCCAGTACTTC	CASSQQSLSQGGGQETQYF
.	.	TRBV5-1	TRBJ2-7	TGCGCCAGCAGCATAGTGGCGGGCGTGGACGAGCAGTACTTC	CASSIVAGVDEQYF
.	.	TRBV27	TRBJ2-4	TGTGCCAGCAGTTCATATTACAGGGCGGCAGGGCCGAGCGACCGAGCGGCCAAAAACATTCAGTACTTC	CASSSYYRAAGPSDRAAKNIQYF
TRBD2	many	TRBV4-3	TRBJ2-1	TGCGCCAGCAGCCAAGGCACGAGCGGGAGTAGTGAGCAGTTCTTC	CASSQGTSGSSEQFF
TRBD1	few	TRBV27	TRBJ1-6	TGTGCCAGCAGTTCGACCGACAGGGCTTATTCACCCCTCCACTTT	CASSSTDRAYSPLHF
TRBD1	.	TRBV12-3/TRBV12-4	TRBJ1-5	TGTGCCAGCAGTAGGACAGGGATGCATCAGCCCCAGCATTTT	CASSRTGMHQPQHF
.	many	TRBV20-1	TRBJ1-2	TGCAGTGCTAGCCCCGGATACTATGGCTACACCTTC	CSASPGYYGYTF
.	few	TRBV4-1	TRBJ2-1	TGCGCCAGCAGCCAAGATGCCTTGAGCTCCTACAATGAGCAGTTCTTC	CASSQDALSSYNEQFF
TRBD1	.	TRBV4-1	TRBJ2-7	TGCGCCAGCAGCCGCACCGGGGTTGGGACAGACTCCTACGAGCAGTACTTC	CASSRTGVGTDSYEQYF
TRBD2	many	TRBV6-1	TRBJ2-2	TGTGCCAGCAGTCCCAGCGGGGGAAACACCGGGGAGCTGTTTTTT	CASSPSGGNTGELFF
TRBD2	many	TRBV9	TRBJ2-1	TGTGCCAGCAGCGTACTAGCGGGATGGGGCAAAAATGAGCAGTTCTTC	CASSVLAGWGKNEQFF
.	.	TRBV7-2	TRBJ2-7	TGTGCCAGCAGCTTATCCCACAGCTCCTACGAGCAGTACTTC	CASSLSHSSYEQYF
TRBD1	.	TRBV27	TRBJ1-1	TGTGCCAGCAGTTTCCATACAGGGGCATACACTGAAGCTTTCTTT	CASSFHTGAYTEAFF
TRBD2	.	TRBV6-2/TRBV6-3	TRBJ2-3	TGTGCCAGCACCCCAGCGGGAGGAGGCGATACGCAGTATTTT	CASTPAGGGDTQYF
.	.	TRBV7-9	TRBJ1-2	TGTGCCAGCAGCTTATTGGGGGAGGGCGGCTACACCTTC	CASSLLGEGGYTF
.	few	TRBV5-4	TRBJ2-1	TGTGCCAGCAGCCCAACCTTCCCCTACAATGAGCAGTTCTTC	CASSPTFPYNEQFF
.	few	TRBV6-1	TRBJ1-2	TGTGCCAGCAGTCAGACACCTAACTATGGCTACACCTTC	CASSQTPNYGYTF
.	many	TRBV7-6	TRBJ1-4	TGTGCCAGCGGCCCCGGGGGAACTAATGAAAAACTGTTTTTT	CASGPGGTNEKLFF
.	few	TRBV20-1	TRBJ2-1	TGCAGTGCTAGAGATTTTGCCCTAGTCCCCAGCTCCTACAATGAGCAGTTCTTC	CSARDFALVPSSYNEQFF
.	few	TRBV7-9	TRBJ2-1	TGTGCCAGCAGCTTACCGGGGAGGAGTGGGAATGAGCAGTTCTTC	CASSLPGRSGNEQFF
TRBD2	few	TRBV20-1	TRBJ2-7	TGCAGTGCTGTGGGGGGGACCTCCTACGAGCAGTACTTC	CSAVGGTSYEQYF
TRBD1	few	TRBV11-1	TRBJ2-6	TGTGCCAGCAGCTTAGCGCCAAGGGGACAGGCCAACTCTGGGGCCAACGTCCTGACTTTC	CASSLAPRGQANSGANVLTF
TRBD2	many	TRBV3-1	TRBJ2-1	TGTGCCACCTCTAGCGGGAGTTCGAATGAGCAGTTCTTC	CATSSGSSNEQFF
.	.	TRBV24-1	TRBJ2-1	TGTGCCACCAGTGACGCCGGGACCGAGCAGTTCTTC	CATSDAGTEQFF
.	.	TRBV20-1	TRBJ1-1	TGCAGTGTAGGAACAGGGAACACTGAAGCTTTCTTT	CSVGTGNTEAFF
TRBD2	.	TRBV6-1	TRBJ2-3	TGTGCCAGCAGTCAAGGGGACTACTTGGAAGATACGCAGTATTTT	CASSQGDYLEDTQYF
TRBD2	many	TRBV9	TRBJ2-5	TGTGCCAGCAGCGCAACTAGCGGGAGTGGTGAGACCCAGTACTTC	CASSATSGSGETQYF
TRBD2	many	TRBV5-1	TRBJ2-1	TGCGCCAGCAGCGCCGGACTAGCGGGAGTCGATGAGCAGTTCTTC	CASSAGLAGVDEQFF
TRBD1	.	TRBV7-9	TRBJ1-4	TGTGCCAGCAGTTATCAGGGGGCCCGTAATGAAAAACTGTTTTTT	CASSYQGARNEKLFF
.	many	TRBV24-1	TRBJ1-1	TGTGCCACCAGACCCTCGACAGGAGAGAACACTGAAGCTTTCTTT	CATRPSTGENTEAFF
TRBD2	.	TRBV2	TRBJ2-3	TGTGCCAGCAGCGACCGCCCCCCCCAGACTAGCGGGAGCGCAGATACGCAGTATTTT	CASSDRPPQTSGSADTQYF
TRBD2	.	TRBV5-1	TRBJ2-2	TGCGCCAGCAGCGCGAAAGCGGGGGGGAACACCGGGGAGCTGTTTTTT	CASSAKAGGNTGELFF
TRBD1	many	TRBV12-3/TRBV12-4	TRBJ2-5	TGTGCCAGCAGTTTTAGACAGGGGCAAGAGACCCAGTACTTC	CASSFRQGQETQYF
TRBD1	.	TRBV4-3	TRBJ2-7	TGCGCCAGCAGCCAAGAAGGGACAGGGGGCAGGGGCGAGCAGTACTTC	CASSQEGTGGRGEQYF
.	many	TRBV7-2	TRBJ2-1	TGTGCCAGCAGCTTAGTAGGCGGGTCTGGTTTTGATGAGCAGTTCTTC	CASSLVGGSGFDEQFF
.	.	TRBV20-1	TRBJ2-1	TGCAGTGCTAGAGATTGGGCTGAGCAGTTCTTC	CSARDWAEQFF
.	few	TRBV12-3/TRBV12-4	TRBJ1-4	TGTGCCAGCAGGGGGGACATCGAAAAACTGTTTTTT	CASRGDIEKLFF
TRBD2	few	TRBV27	TRBJ2-7	TGTGCCAGCAGTTTGATGGGCGGGAGCTCCTACGAGCAGTACTTC	CASSLMGGSSYEQYF
.	few	TRBV12-3/TRBV12-4	TRBJ2-4	TGTGCCAGCAGTTCCCACAGGGTACCCACCCTCTTC	CASSSHRVPTLF
.	.	TRBV12-3/TRBV12-4	TRBJ2-3	TGTTCCAGCAGTTTAGCATCTAGCACAGATACGCAGTATTTT	CSSSLASSTDTQYF
.	.	TRBV5-1	TRBJ1-1	TGCGCCAGCAGCCCCCTGGGTGAGGGGATGAACACTGAAGCTTTCTTT	CASSPLGEGMNTEAFF
.	.	TRBV20-1	TRBJ1-6	TGCAGTGCTAGGATGGGGGGATCGGATTCACCCCTCCACTTT	CSARMGGSDSPLHF
.	.	TRBV5-1	TRBJ2-7	TGCGCCAGCAGCTTGGGAAGCCTTTCGGGGGAGCAGTACTTC	CASSLGSLSGEQYF
TRBD1	few	TRBV5-1	TRBJ1-1	TGCGCCAGCAGCTCGGCCCCCGCAGGGGGGAACACTGAAGCTTTCTTT	CASSSAPAGGNTEAFF
TRBD2	.	TRBV7-9	TRBJ2-7	TGTGCCAGCAGCTTAACGACGGGAGGAGCATCCTACGAGCAGTACTTC	CASSLTTGGASYEQYF
TRBD2	.	TRBV7-8	TRBJ2-3	TGTGCCAGCAGCTTAGCGCTTAGCGGGAGTTACACAGATACGCAGTATTTT	CASSLALSGSYTDTQYF
.	few	TRBV15	TRBJ2-6	TGTGCCACCAGCAGAAAGCCCCTCCGGGTCCTGACTTTC	CATSRKPLRVLTF
TRBD1	.	TRBV5-1	TRBJ2-2	TGCGCCAGCAGCGCTCAGCAGGACAGGGCCGGGGAGCTGTTTTTT	CASSAQQDRAGELFF
.	few	TRBV11-3	TRBJ2-2	TGTGCCAGCAGCTTAGGGACAACGACCGGGGAGCTGTTTTTT	CASSLGTTTGELFF
.	.	TRBV5-6	TRBJ2-6	TGTGCCAGCAGCTTGGTGGGCCTTCTAGGGGCCCGTGGGGCCAACGTCCTGACTTTC	CASSLVGLLGARGANVLTF
TRBD2	few	TRBV4-2	TRBJ2-1	TGTGCCAGCAGCTCAGAGCGGGAGGCGAATAACAATGAGCAGTTCTTC	CASSSEREANNNEQFF
.	few	TRBV4-2	TRBJ2-2	TGTGCCAGCAGCCATGTCTCCGGAGGCTGGGGCACCGGGGAGCTGTTTTTT	CASSHVSGGWGTGELFF
TRBD1	few	TRBV10-3	TRBJ1-4	TGTGCCATCAGGGCAGGGGGCGAGGGTGAAAAACTGTTTTTT	CAIRAGGEGEKLFF
.	.	TRBV20-1	TRBJ2-2	TGCAGTGCCACAGACCCCTTGGCCGGGGAGCTGTTTTTT	CSATDPLAGELFF
TRBD1	few	TRBV7-9	TRBJ2-5	TGTGCCAGCAGCTTAGCGCAGGGGGCCCTGTACCAAGAGACCCAGTACTTC	CASSLAQGALYQETQYF
.	.	TRBV7-3	TRBJ2-1	TGTGCCAGCAGCCCCAATCCGAGCTCCTACAATGAGCAGTTCTTC	CASSPNPSSYNEQFF
TRBD2	many	TRBV12-3/TRBV12-4	TRBJ2-1	TGTGCCAGCAGCCCCGGACTAGCGAATGAGCAGTTCTTC	CASSPGLANEQFF
TRBD2	few	TRBV5-1	TRBJ2-1	TGCGCCAGCAGCTTGGATCGACTAGCCCGGACATACAATGAGCAGTTCTTC	CASSLDRLARTYNEQFF